This T cell receptor beta chain is drawn from a study of T cells in localized non-small cell lung cancer. Study observations and caveats: Sequencing covered just one tumor region, so heterogeneity cannot be ruled out.

In regard to this clone: Antigen: not known.

There are 10 residues in the CDR3. CDR1 ENHRY and CDR2 SYGVKD come from the germline V gene. V was pared by 8 bases and J by 6 bases, with 8 bases between. Sequencing used immunoSEQ multiplex PCR; TCRdb keeps in-frame clones, though not all of them. The profile shows about 11,000 clones, 70% to 90% of them singletons. The input for sequencing was peripheral blood, taken before any cancer treatment. This sequence originates from a male donor at least 60 years old with stage I lung adenocarcinoma. The V gene is TRBV10-3, the J gene TRBJ2-7, with D uncertain. The DNA of the CDR3 is TGTGCCATCGGGCTGAGCGAGCAGTACTTC. It translates to CAIGLSEQYF.